This TCR beta chain was documented in a study of T cell repertoires in ileal Crohn's disease (dated by TCRdb to about 2019). About the full investigation: The median duration of disease was around 8 years, and at the time of surgery 35% to 45% of patients were active smokers. Surgery was performed for a complication in all patients, with stricturing disease in roughly 60% and penetrating disease in approximately 39%. Postoperative therapy was given to about half of the patients, with thiopurines administered to about ten patients and anti-TNF agents administered to approximately 17 patients. TCR repertoire analysis was done in roughly 57 Crohn's disease patients from a prospective multicentre cohort. The study ran alongside a multicentre cohort designed to identify predictors of early endoscopic recurrence after ileocolonic resection. Endoscopic postoperative recurrence was defined by a Rutgeerts score above i0. A total of roughly 170 mucosal samples from approximately 57 patients were sequenced, collected from several sites on the surgical specimen and at postoperative endoscopy. What the research found in general, with its limitations: A significantly higher proportion of clonal expansions was observed in active smokers at surgery than in non-smokers (approximately 26% vs 20%, p=0.02). Endoscopic recurrence was found to be associated with higher high-frequency clone percentages at surgery, and recurrence was observed in all patients with clonality above 26.8% (18/57). Compared with CD4 T cells, sorted CD8 T cells held more high-frequency clones, which suggests that the mucosal expansions were mostly CD8. Mucosal CD4 and CD8 T cells were sorted and sequenced only in a subgroup of patients, whose size was not stated.

The germline V gene (reference sequence) gives CDR1 as LNHDA and CDR2 as SQIVND. V drops 0 bases and J drops 1 base, leaving 13 bases in between. Measured from the cysteine to the phenylalanine, the CDR3 is 17 residues long. Just CDR3 DNA is preserved here, 51 bases in frame from base 1. As for this clone: Which antigen it targets is not known. Base quality data are lacking; no much larger clone is found one base away.

About 500 nanograms of biopsy DNA per sample were submitted for commercial TCRB immunosequencing. CDR3 regions were amplified from genomic DNA by Adaptive Biotechnology using a two-step, amplification bias-controlled multiplex PCR. Primers for every V and J gene segment were used in the first PCR, and barcodes and Illumina adapters were added in the second PCR. An Illumina instrument was used to sequence the CDR3 libraries. The published analysis was carried out like this. The analysis drew on both the pipelines supplied by the vendor and custom analysis of the raw data in R/Bioconductor running R version 3.3.0. Clonality, which ranges from 0 to 1, was calculated as the inverse of the normalised Shannon entropy across all productive clones. High-frequency clones were defined as the repertoire share of the top 100 clones, retaining only clones passing a 95% confidence test. Overlap between samples was measured with the Morisita-Horn index, while repertoire diversity was measured with the Simpson index. TCRdb limited this immuneACCESS table to in-frame rearrangements with V and J called. A share of clones is missing; checked studies link under half to unresolved V genes, and the rest is unexplained. Clonal size and the V and J genes are those of that table, whereas D and trimming came from the DNA. The table for this sample lists some 4,200 clones; over 65% of them were counted only once. The ten biggest clones cover approximately 16% of the sample.

Adults with ileal or ileocolonic Crohn's disease for whom ileocolonic resection was indicated were considered eligible. Whole ileal mucosal biopsies were kept frozen at -80 degrees C prior to DNA extraction. Genomic DNA was extracted from frozen whole biopsies using a TRizol-based method and was quantified with a NanoDrop 2000 spectrophotometer. The TCR comes from an adult with Crohn's disease. The sequenced sample consisted of ileal tissue. The chain is assembled from TRBV19 and TRBJ2-1; D gene: possibly TRBD1, on 5 matching bases. In nucleotides, the sequence is TGTGCCAGTAGTATAGAGGGGCATTATCGATCCTACAATGAGCAGTTCTTC. Its protein is CASSIEGHYRSYNEQFF.